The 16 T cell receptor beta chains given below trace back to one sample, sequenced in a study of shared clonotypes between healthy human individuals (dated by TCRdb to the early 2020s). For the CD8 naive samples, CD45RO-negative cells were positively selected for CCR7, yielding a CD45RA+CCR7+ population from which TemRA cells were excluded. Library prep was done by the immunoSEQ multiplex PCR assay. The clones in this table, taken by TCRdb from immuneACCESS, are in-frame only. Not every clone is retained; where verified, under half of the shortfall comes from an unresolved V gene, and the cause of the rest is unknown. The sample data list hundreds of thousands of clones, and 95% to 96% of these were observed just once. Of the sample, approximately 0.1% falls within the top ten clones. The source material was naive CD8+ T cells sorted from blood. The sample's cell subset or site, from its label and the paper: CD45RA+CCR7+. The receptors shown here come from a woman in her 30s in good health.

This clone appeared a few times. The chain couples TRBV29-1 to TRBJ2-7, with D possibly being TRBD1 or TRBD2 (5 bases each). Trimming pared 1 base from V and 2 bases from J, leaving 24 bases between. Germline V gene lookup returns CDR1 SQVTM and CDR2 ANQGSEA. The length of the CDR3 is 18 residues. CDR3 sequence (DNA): TGCAGCGTTGAAGGTTTAATGGATGGGACCGAAGGGGCCTACGAGCAGTACTTC. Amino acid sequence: CSVEGLMDGTEGAYEQYF.

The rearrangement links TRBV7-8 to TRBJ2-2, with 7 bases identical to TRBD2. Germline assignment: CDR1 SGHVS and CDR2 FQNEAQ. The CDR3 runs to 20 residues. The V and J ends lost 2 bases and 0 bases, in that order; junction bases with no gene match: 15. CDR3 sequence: CASSLWGRIAGLSNTGELFF. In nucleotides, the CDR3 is TGTGCCAGCAGCTTATGGGGGAGAATAGCGGGCCTATCGAACACCGGGGAGCTGTTTTTT. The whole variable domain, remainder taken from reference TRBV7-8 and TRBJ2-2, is GAGVSQSPRYKVAKRGQDVALRCDPISGHVSLFWYQQALGQGPEFLTYFQNEAQLDKSGLPSDRFFAERPEGSVSTLKIQRTQQEDSAVYLCASSLWGRIAGLSNTGELFFGEGSRLTVL.

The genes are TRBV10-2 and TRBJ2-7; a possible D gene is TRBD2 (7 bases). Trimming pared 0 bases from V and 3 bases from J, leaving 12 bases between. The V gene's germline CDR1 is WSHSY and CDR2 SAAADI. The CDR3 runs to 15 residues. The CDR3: CASSESGGAYYEQYF. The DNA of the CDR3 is TGCGCCAGCAGTGAGTCGGGGGGGGCTTACTACGAGCAGTACTTC.

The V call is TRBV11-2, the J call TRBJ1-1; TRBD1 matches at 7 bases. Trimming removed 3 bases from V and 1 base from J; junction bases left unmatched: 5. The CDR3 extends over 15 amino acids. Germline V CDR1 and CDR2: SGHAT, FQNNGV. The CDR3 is CASSFWDSQNTEAFF. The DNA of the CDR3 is TGTGCCAGCAGCTTCTGGGACAGTCAGAACACTGAAGCTTTCTTT.

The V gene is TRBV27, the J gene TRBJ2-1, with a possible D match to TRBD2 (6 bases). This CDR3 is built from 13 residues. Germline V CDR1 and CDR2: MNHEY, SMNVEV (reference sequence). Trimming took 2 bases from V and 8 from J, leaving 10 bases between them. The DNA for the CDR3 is TGTGCCAGCAGTTTACTAGCGTGGCATGAGCAGTTCTTC. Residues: CASSLLAWHEQFF.

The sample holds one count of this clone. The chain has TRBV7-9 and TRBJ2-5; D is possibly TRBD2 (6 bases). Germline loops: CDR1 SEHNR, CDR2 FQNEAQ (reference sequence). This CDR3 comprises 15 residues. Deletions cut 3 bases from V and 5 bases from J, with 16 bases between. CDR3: CASSFVGTEGETQYF. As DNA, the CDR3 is TGTGCCAGCAGCTTCGTCGGGACTGAGGGGGAGACCCAGTACTTC.

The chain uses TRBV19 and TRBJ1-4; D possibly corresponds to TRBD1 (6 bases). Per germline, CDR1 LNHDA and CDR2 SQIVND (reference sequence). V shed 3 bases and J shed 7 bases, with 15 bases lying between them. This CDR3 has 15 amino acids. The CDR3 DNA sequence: TGTGCCAGTAGTATTCACAGGGATGGGGGTGAAAAACTGTTTTTT. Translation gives CASSIHRDGGEKLFF. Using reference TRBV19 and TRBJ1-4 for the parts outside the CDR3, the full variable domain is DGGITQSPKYLFRKEGQNVTLSCEQNLNHDAMYWYRQDPGQGLRLIYYSQIVNDFQKGDIAEGYSVSREKKESFPLTVTSAQKNPTAFYLCASSIHRDGGEKLFFGSGTQLSVL.

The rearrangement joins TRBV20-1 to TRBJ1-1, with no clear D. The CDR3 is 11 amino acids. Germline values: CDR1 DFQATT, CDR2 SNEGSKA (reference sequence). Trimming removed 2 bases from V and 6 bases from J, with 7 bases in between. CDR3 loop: CSARKYAEAFF. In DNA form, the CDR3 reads TGCAGTGCTAGAAAATACGCTGAAGCTTTCTTT.

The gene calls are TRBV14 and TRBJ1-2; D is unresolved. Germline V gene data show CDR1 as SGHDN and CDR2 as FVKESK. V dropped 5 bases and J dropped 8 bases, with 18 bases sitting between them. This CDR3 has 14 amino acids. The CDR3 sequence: CASSLRGLTNGYTF. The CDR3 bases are TGTGCCAGCAGCTTACGAGGACTTACTAACGGCTACACCTTC.

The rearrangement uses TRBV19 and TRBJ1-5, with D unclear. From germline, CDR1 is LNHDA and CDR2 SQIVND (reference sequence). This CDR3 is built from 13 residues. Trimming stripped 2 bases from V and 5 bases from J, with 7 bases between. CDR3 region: CASSISWDQPQHF. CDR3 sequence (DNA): TGTGCCAGTAGTATATCGTGGGATCAGCCCCAGCATTTT. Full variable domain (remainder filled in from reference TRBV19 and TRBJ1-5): DGGITQSPKYLFRKEGQNVTLSCEQNLNHDAMYWYRQDPGQGLRLIYYSQIVNDFQKGDIAEGYSVSREKKESFPLTVTSAQKNPTAFYLCASSISWDQPQHFGDGTRLSIL.

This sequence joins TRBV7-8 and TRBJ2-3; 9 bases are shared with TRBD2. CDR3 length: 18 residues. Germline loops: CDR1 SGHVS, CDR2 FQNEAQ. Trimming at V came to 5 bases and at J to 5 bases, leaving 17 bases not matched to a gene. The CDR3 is CASSPYLISGSAGDTQYF. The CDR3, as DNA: TGTGCCAGCAGCCCCTACCTCATTAGCGGGAGCGCCGGAGATACGCAGTATTTT.

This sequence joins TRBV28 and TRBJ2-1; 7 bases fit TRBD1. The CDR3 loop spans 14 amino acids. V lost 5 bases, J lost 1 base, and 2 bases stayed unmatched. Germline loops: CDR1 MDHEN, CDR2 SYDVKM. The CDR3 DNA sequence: TGTGCCAGCAGTGACAGGGCGTCCTACAATGAGCAGTTCTTC. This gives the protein CASSDRASYNEQFF. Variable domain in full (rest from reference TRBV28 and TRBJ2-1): DVKVTQSSRYLVKRTGEKVFLECVQDMDHENMFWYRQDPGLGLRLIYFSYDVKMKEKGDIPEGYSVSREKKERFSLILESASTNQTSMYLCASSDRASYNEQFFGPGTRLTVL.

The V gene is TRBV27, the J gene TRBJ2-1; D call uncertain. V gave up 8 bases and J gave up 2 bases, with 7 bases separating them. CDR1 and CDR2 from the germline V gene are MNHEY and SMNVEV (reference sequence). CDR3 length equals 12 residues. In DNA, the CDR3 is TGTGCCAGCGGTAGACCCTACAATGAGCAGTTCTTC. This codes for CASGRPYNEQFF.

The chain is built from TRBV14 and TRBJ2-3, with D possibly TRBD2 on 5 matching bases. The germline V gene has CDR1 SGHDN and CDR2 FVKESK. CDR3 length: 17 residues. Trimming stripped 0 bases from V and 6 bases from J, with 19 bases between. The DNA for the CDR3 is TGTGCCAGCAGCCAAGATAGGGCGCCACTAGTTTCCGATACGCAGTATTTT. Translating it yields CASSQDRAPLVSDTQYF. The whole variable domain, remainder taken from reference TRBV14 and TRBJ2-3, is EAGVTQFPSHSVIEKGQTVTLRCDPISGHDNLYWYRRVMGKEIKFLLHFVKESKQDESGMPNNRFLAERTGGTYSTLKVQPAELEDSGVYFCASSQDRAPLVSDTQYFGPGTRLTVL.

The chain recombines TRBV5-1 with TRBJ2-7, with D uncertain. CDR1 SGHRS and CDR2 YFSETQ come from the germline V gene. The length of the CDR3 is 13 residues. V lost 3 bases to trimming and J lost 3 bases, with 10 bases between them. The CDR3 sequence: CASSSDPGYEQYF. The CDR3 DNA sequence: TGCGCCAGCAGCTCTGACCCCGGCTACGAGCAGTACTTC. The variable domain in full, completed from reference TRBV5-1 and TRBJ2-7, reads KAGVTQTPRYLIKTRGQQVTLSCSPISGHRSVSWYQQTPGQGLQFLFEYFSETQRNKGNFPGRFSGRQFSNSRSEMNVSTLELGDSALYLCASSSDPGYEQYFGPGTRLTVT.

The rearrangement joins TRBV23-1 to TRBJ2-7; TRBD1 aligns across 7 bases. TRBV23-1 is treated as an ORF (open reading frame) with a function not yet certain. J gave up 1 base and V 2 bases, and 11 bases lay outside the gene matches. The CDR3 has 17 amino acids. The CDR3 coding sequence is TGCGCCAGCAGTCAAGGGCCGGGACAGTTAGTTTCCTACGAGCAGTACTTC. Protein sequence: CASSQGPGQLVSYEQYF.